These 28 T cell receptor beta chains share one sample of origin, sequenced in a study of monozygotic twins with cystic fibrosis (dated by TCRdb to the early 2020s). The library came from the immunoSEQ multiplex PCR assay. TCRdb took this table from immuneACCESS and kept in-frame rearrangements with V and J called. Such tables lack part of the clones; where checked against another copy, unresolved V genes explain under half of the gap, and the rest is unexplained. Counted in this sample were over 30,000 clones; more than 55% of them appeared once. The top ten hold 0.7% to 1% of the sample. The sample consisted of blood. The origin of the receptors is a girl aged 10 to 17 with cystic fibrosis.

This clone was seen a single time. The gene calls are TRBV21-1 and TRBJ2-5; the listed D gene, TRBD2, was not tested against the DNA. TRBV21-1 is flagged as a pseudogene. The CDR3 is 18 amino acids. The CDR3 spells CASSKGLAGGPGQETQYF. CDR3 DNA sequence: TGTGCCAGCAGCAAAGGTCTAGCGGGAGGGCCGGGTCAAGAGACCCAGTACTTC.

J is TRBJ1-2 and V is TRBV9; possible D gene TRBD1, 6 bases. The germline gives CDR1 SGDLS, CDR2 YYNGEE. Trimming stripped 4 bases from V and 2 bases from J, with 15 bases between. The CDR3 loop spans 15 amino acids. CDR3 in amino acids: CASSPWGTPNYGYTF. DNA of the CDR3: TGTGCCAGCAGCCCATGGGGGACACCCAACTATGGCTACACCTTC.

The sample holds a few counts of this clone. The DNA for the CDR3 is TGTGCCAGCAGCCCGAAGAAGCGGGAAACGTCCTACGAGCAGTACGTC. Translating gives CASSPKKRETSYEQYV. J is TRBJ2-7 and V is TRBV9; TRBD2 agrees at 7 bases. The V gene end was trimmed by 4 bases and the J gene end by 1 base; junction bases not matched to a gene: 11. Germline V gene data show CDR1 as SGDLS and CDR2 as YYNGEE. The CDR3 consists of 16 residues.

This chain connects TRBV7-2 to TRBJ2-6; D might be TRBD2 (5 bases). The germline V gene has CDR1 SGHTA and CDR2 FQGNSA. The CDR3 is made up of 17 amino acids. Trimming shortened V by 3 bases and J by 0 bases, and 12 bases separated the two germline ends. This CDR3 reads CASSFRGGFSGANVLTF. The CDR3 DNA reads as TGTGCCAGCAGCTTTCGCGGCGGGTTCTCTGGGGCCAACGTCCTGACTTTC.

The chain links TRBV2 to TRBJ2-5; D is ambiguous. CDR3 length equals 13 residues. Trimming cost V 7 bases and J 5 bases, with 14 bases left between them. In germline, CDR1 is SNHLY, CDR2 FYNNEI. CDR3 DNA sequence: TGTGCCAGCATGGCCTTGCCTGTGGAGACCCAGTACTTC. Its translation: CASMALPVETQYF.

This rearrangement joins TRBV11-2 to TRBJ2-7, with 9 positions matching TRBD2. The CDR3 extends over 15 amino acids. The J segment lost 3 bases and the V segment lost 5 bases, leaving 8 bases of the junction unmatched. Germline CDR1 is SGHAT and CDR2 is FQNNGV. The CDR3 spells CASSPLLAGIYEQYF. The CDR3 DNA sequence: TGTGCCAGCAGCCCATTACTAGCGGGCATCTACGAGCAGTACTTC.

V gene TRBV4-3 combines with J gene TRBJ2-1; the match to TRBD2 covers 8 bases. The CDR3 spans 16 residues. CDR1 is LGHNA and CDR2 is YSLEER in the germline V gene. V was pared by 3 bases and J by 5 bases, with 9 bases of the junction left unmatched. Written as DNA, the CDR3 is TGCGCCAGCAGCCAGGTAGCGGGACCCGTCCACAATGAGCAGTTCTTC. This translates into CASSQVAGPVHNEQFF.

V and J are TRBV2 and TRBJ2-7, with 10 bases that match TRBD1. Germline CDR1 SNHLY, CDR2 FYNNEI. V dropped 7 bases and J dropped 7; count of bases not matched to a gene: 10. The CDR3 length is 14 residues. CDR3 residues: CASNRGTGVGEQYV. Here the CDR3 DNA reads TGTGCCAGCAATCGAGGGACAGGGGTAGGAGAGCAGTACGTC.

The chain employs TRBV6-4 and TRBJ1-1; no definite D call. This CDR3 contains 11 residues. V lost 6 bases and J lost 4, with 6 bases in between. The germline V gene has CDR1 MRHNA and CDR2 SNTAGT. The CDR3, as DNA: TGTGCCAGCAGCCCGACCACTGAAGCTTTCTTT. Protein: CASSPTTEAFF.

The chain couples TRBV29-1 to TRBJ1-2; a possible D gene is TRBD1 (6 bases). The CDR3 is made up of 13 amino acids. The germline CDR1 and CDR2 sequences are SQVTM and ANQGSEA. The germline V and J ends were trimmed by 3 bases and 8 bases, with 16 bases remaining between them. This CDR3 is CSVEAVGAGGYTF. The CDR3 DNA sequence: TGCAGCGTTGAGGCGGTGGGGGCAGGAGGCTACACCTTC.

This clone is a singleton in its sample. CDR3 protein: CASSLYPPDTQYF. DNA for the CDR3: TGTGCCAGCAGCTTATATCCCCCAGATACGCAGTATTTT. The chain carries TRBV7-2 and TRBJ2-3; D not certain. CDR3 length equals 13 residues. Looked up from germline, CDR1 is SGHTA and CDR2 is FQGNSA. V was trimmed by 2 bases and J by 4 bases, leaving 7 bases between them.

V is TRBV2 and J is TRBJ1-1; a weak D match, TRBD1 (5 bases). Germline loops: CDR1 SNHLY, CDR2 FYNNEI. The CDR3 covers 14 residues. Trimming removed 6 bases at V and 0 bases at J, with 11 bases between. CDR3 region: CASRKTVLNTEAFF. Here the CDR3 DNA reads TGTGCCAGCAGGAAGACAGTACTGAACACTGAAGCTTTCTTT.

The chain links TRBV5-4 to TRBJ2-6; possibly TRBD1 for D (6 bases). V was shortened by 4 bases and J by 1 base, with 12 bases between the two germline ends. The CDR3 loop spans 16 amino acids. Germline-derived CDR1 and CDR2 are SGHNT and YYREEE (reference sequence). The CDR3 region has the DNA TGTGCCAGCAGCCCCCGAGGGGGTTCTGGGGCCAACGTCCTGACTTTC. This translates into CASSPRGGSGANVLTF.

The chain employs TRBV5-6 and TRBJ1-1; D gene unclear. Trimming left V 3 bases short and J 5 bases short, with 14 bases between. Looked up from germline, CDR1 is SGHDT and CDR2 is YYEEEE. The CDR3 is 14 residues long. The CDR3 DNA reads TGTGCCAGCAGCTGGTCTCTGAAACTAACTGAAGCTTTCTTT. Its translation: CASSWSLKLTEAFF.

For the CDR3, the DNA is TGTGCCAGCAGCTTGTATGCGGCGGGACCCGCGAATGAAAAACTGTTTTTT. Protein: CASSLYAAGPANEKLFF. The chain has TRBV5-8 and TRBJ1-4; tentatively, D is TRBD1 (5 bases). Trimming stripped 1 base from V and 5 bases from J, with 18 bases between. Germline assignment: CDR1 SGHTS and CDR2 YDEGEE. This CDR3 has 17 amino acids.

Only a few counts were recorded for this clone. The chain has TRBV6-6 and TRBJ2-7; D gene unclear. V was shortened by 5 bases and J by 0 bases, with 11 bases between the two germline ends. This CDR3 is built from 14 residues. Germline V gene sequence: CDR1 MNHNY, CDR2 SVGAGI (reference sequence). The CDR3 sequence is CASSHPMSSYEQYV. The CDR3 bases are TGTGCCAGCAGTCACCCGATGAGCTCCTACGAGCAGTACGTC.

This clone was found a few times. The chain has TRBV18 and TRBJ2-2; 10 bases match TRBD2. The CDR3 covers 17 residues. Germline loops: CDR1 KGHSH, CDR2 LQKENI. J lost 3 bases, V lost 6 bases, and 10 bases had no gene match. This chain's CDR3 is CASSPTSGTGHTGELFF. The CDR3 bases are TGTGCCAGCTCGCCTACTAGCGGGACTGGGCACACCGGGGAGCTGTTTTTT. The complete variable domain, with remaining parts taken from reference TRBV18 and TRBJ2-2, reads NAGVMQNPRHLVRRRGQEARLRCSPMKGHSHVYWYRQLPEEGLKFMVYLQKENIIDESGMPKERFSAEFPKEGPSILRIQQVVRGDSAAYFCASSPTSGTGHTGELFFGEGSRLTVL.

This chain links TRBV15 with TRBJ2-7; 8 bases fit TRBD1. CDR3 length: 18 residues. V shed 0 bases and J 6 bases; nucleotides not matched to a gene: 16. CDR1 is LNHNV, CDR2 YYDKDF, per germline (reference sequence). The CDR3 sequence is CATSRDAPRQGSSSEQYF. The CDR3 DNA follows: TGTGCCACCAGCAGAGATGCCCCACGACAGGGGTCGAGTAGCGAGCAGTACTTC.

This clone was counted only a few times. CDR3 residues: CASSAGQNTEAFF. CDR3 sequence (DNA): TGTGCCAGCAGCGCCGGACAGAACACTGAAGCTTTCTTT. This rearrangement joins TRBV2 to TRBJ1-1; maybe TRBD1 (5 bases). CDR1 is SNHLY, CDR2 FYNNEI, per germline. CDR3 size: 13 residues. Trimming left V 6 bases short and J 1 base short, with 9 bases between.

V usage is TRBV4-1 and J usage is TRBJ2-3, with 7 bases fitting TRBD2. Germline CDR1 MGHRA, CDR2 YSYEKL. The CDR3 consists of 15 residues. The trim removed 5 bases at V and 5 bases at J, leaving 10 bases unmatched. The CDR3 loop reads CASSRLAGVIDTQYF. DNA of the CDR3: TGCGCCAGCAGCAGGCTTGCGGGAGTGATAGATACGCAGTATTTT.

J is TRBJ2-1 and V is TRBV7-2; TRBD2 is a possible D gene (5 bases). The CDR3 loop spans 12 amino acids. The germline CDR1 and CDR2 sequences are SGHTA and FQGNSA. Between the trimmed V and J ends, which lost 3 bases and 8 bases, there was a span of 8 bases. CDR3 sequence reads: CASSFRGDEQFF. The CDR3 coding sequence is TGTGCCAGCAGCTTTCGGGGAGATGAGCAGTTCTTC.

The chain couples TRBV30 to TRBJ1-3; D possibly corresponds to TRBD1 (5 bases). Between the trimmed V and J ends, which lost 2 bases and 1 base, there was a span of 9 bases. Germline V gene sequence: CDR1 GTSNPN, CDR2 SVGIG (reference sequence). The CDR3 extends over 14 amino acids. Here the CDR3 DNA reads TGTGCCTGGAGTCTGGGGGATTCTGGAAACACCATATATTTT. This gives the protein CAWSLGDSGNTIYF.

This chain's CDR3 is CASSTDTGDATTF. The CDR3 DNA reads TGTGCCAGTAGTACCGACACAGGGGACGCCACCACCTTC. This chain uses TRBV19 with TRBJ1-2; 7 nucleotides match TRBD1. The V gene's germline CDR1 is LNHDA and CDR2 SQIVND (reference sequence). CDR3 length equals 13 residues. With 4 bases clipped from V and 13 bases from J, the junction kept 12 bases outside the gene matches.

This chain links TRBV9 with TRBJ1-3; D uncertain. V was clipped by 3 bases and J by 7 bases, with 11 bases between them. In germline, CDR1 is SGDLS, CDR2 YYNGEE. This CDR3 has 13 residues. The CDR3 DNA reads as TGTGCCAGCAGCGGGCGTGGCGGCAACACCATATATTTT. It translates to CASSGRGGNTIYF. The variable domain in full, completed from reference TRBV9 and TRBJ1-3, reads DSGVTQTPKHLITATGQRVTLRCSPRSGDLSVYWYQQSLDQGLQFLIQYYNGEERAKGNILERFSAQQFPDLHSELNLSSLELGDSALYFCASSGRGGNTIYFGEGSWLTVV.

The chain uses TRBV5-6 and TRBJ2-7; either TRBD1 or TRBD2 may fit D (6 bases each). The CDR3 extends over 16 amino acids. The ends were cut back, 3 bases at V and 0 bases at J, with 16 bases in the middle. Germline assignment: CDR1 SGHDT and CDR2 YYEEEE. The CDR3 DNA is TGTGCCAGCAGCTCGTTGATCACGGGGGCCTCCTACGAGCAGTACTTC. Protein: CASSSLITGASYEQYF.

J is TRBJ2-7 and V is TRBV27; 15 positions agree with TRBD2. The germline V gene has CDR1 MNHEY and CDR2 SMNVEV (reference sequence). The V and J ends lost 4 bases and 3 bases, in that order; junction bases with no gene match: 10. The CDR3 is 18 residues long. The CDR3 sequence: CASSSPGLAGGIIYEQYF. The DNA of the CDR3 is TGTGCCAGCAGTTCACCGGGACTAGCGGGAGGAATCATCTACGAGCAGTACTTC.

The chain uses TRBV4-3 and TRBJ2-3, with 9 bases matching TRBD1. The CDR3 has 16 amino acids. Germline V gene lookup returns CDR1 LGHNA and CDR2 YSLEER. Trimming cost V 0 bases and J 9 bases; bases outside gene matches: 10. The CDR3 coding sequence is TGCGCCAGCAGCCAAGAGTCCCGGGACAGGGTTCGGACGCAGTATTTT. Translated, it gives CASSQESRDRVRTQYF.

The gene calls are TRBV14 and TRBJ2-5, with D possibly TRBD1 on 6 matching bases. Trimming shortened V by 7 bases and J by 4 bases, and 13 bases separated the two germline ends. The germline V gene has CDR1 SGHDN and CDR2 FVKESK. This CDR3 spans 13 amino acids. Here the CDR3 DNA reads TGTGCCAGCAACAGGGACGCCGGAGAGACCCAGTACTTC. Residues: CASNRDAGETQYF.